This TCR beta chain came from a study of brain T cells in children with intractable seizures. Stated time point: blood from clinic visit 5 months post-surgery; TSC patient then seizure free. The sequenced cases were selected for having the highest brain T cell transcript signatures. Patients received at least one anti-epileptic drug before surgery. This CDR3 comprises 16 residues. CDR1 is ENHRY and CDR2 is SYGVKD in the germline V gene. The ends lost 6 bases at V and 3 bases at J; junction bases unmatched: 8. Libraries were prepared by immunoSEQ multiplex PCR; TCRdb keeps only in-frame clonotypes and omits some of them. This repertoire shows hundreds of thousands of clones, about 93% found once; its top ten account for 5.5% to 6%.

The material was peripheral blood, obtained roughly 5 months after surgery. The chain couples TRBV10-3 to TRBJ2-2; the match to TRBD1 covers 9 bases. The source is a boy less than two years old with tuberous sclerosis and intractable seizures. CDR3 sequence reads: CAIRTGDRAYTGELFF. The CDR3 DNA sequence: TGTGCCATCAGGACAGGGGACAGGGCGTACACCGGGGAGCTGTTTTTT.